The text below deals with one TCR beta chain. This record comes from a study of blood T cell repertoires in COVID-19. Study-wide background: Sites across the United States, Italy and Spain contributed samples from acute and convalescent COVID-19. The analysed material was cDNA or gDNA that came from T cells, B-cell-depleted T cells, or PBMCs.

With 4 bases removed from V and 1 base from J, the gap between germline ends came to 8 bases. The CDR3 consists of 13 residues. Germline V CDR1 and CDR2: LGHDT, YNNKEL (reference sequence). In the original analysis: Amplification from reference gene primers served as the basis for estimated nucleated cell counts. Clones were read by immunoSEQ multiplex PCR, and TCRdb kept only the in-frame ones, dropping some. The DNA was the basis for D and trimming; V, J and clone size are from that table. The sample records about 140,000 clones, approximately 88% being singletons. This chain connects TRBV3-1 (or the pseudogene TRBV3-2) to TRBJ2-7, with a weak D call TRBD2 (6 bases). This clonotype was obtained from a man aged 55-75 years with active or convalescent COVID-19. Material for sequencing was peripheral blood. The CDR3 DNA reads TGTGCCAGCAGCCCTCGGGGGTCCTACGAGCAGTACTTC. Translating gives CASSPRGSYEQYF.